The clone carrying this TCR beta chain was seen more than once but under ten times. Profiled with immunoSEQ multiplex PCR; TCRdb holds only in-frame clones, not every one. The table lists under 300,000 clones, approximately 84% of them singletons. These data originate in a study of blood T cell repertoires in COVID-19. Study information: Sources were T cells, B-cell-depleted T cells, or PBMCs; the material itself was cDNA or gDNA.

Self-reported history from a screening survey and questionnaire set each donor's cohort. Two negative PCRs, clearance, or symptom resolution characterized the recovered Cohort 3 donors. The V end was cut by 2 bases, the J end by 0 bases, with 9 bases between. This CDR3 comprises 15 residues. Germline values: CDR1 SGDLS, CDR2 YYNGEE. V is TRBV9 and J is TRBJ2-1; D call uncertain. Sequenced input: PBMCs or T cells enriched from blood (not recorded which). The TCR sequence derives from a man aged 40-50 years who had recovered from COVID-19. The CDR3 DNA reads as TGTGCCAGCAGCGTGCGGATCAGCTCCTACAATGAGCAGTTCTTC. It is translated as CASSVRISSYNEQFF.